This section outlines one TCR beta chain sequence together with its context. This entry comes from a study of OX40 agonist ivuxolimab in advanced cancers. Samples were taken at baseline and on day 1 of cycles 4 and 7. CDR1 is SGDLS and CDR2 is YYNGEE in the germline V gene. V was shortened by 4 bases and J by 5 bases, with 24 bases between the two germline ends. The CDR3 is 17 amino acids. Here immunoSEQ multiplex PCR was the method, and the copy in TCRdb shows in-frame clones only, minus some. The sample lists about 40,000 clones, about 86% occurring once. This TCR was sampled from an adult with an advanced solid tumor such as melanoma, head and neck, liver or kidney cancer. The sequences come from CD4+ or CD8+ T cells sorted from blood, collected in a trial of the OX40 agonist ivuxolimab. V and J are TRBV9 and TRBJ2-5; D remains ambiguous. The CDR3 spells CASSPKIDTSMWETQYF. CDR3 bases: TGTGCCAGCAGCCCCAAAATAGACACTTCTATGTGGGAGACCCAGTACTTC.